The present TCR beta chain was sequenced within a study of blood T cell repertoires in COVID-19. For the study at large: The study drew acute and convalescent COVID-19 samples from the United States, Italy and Spain. Sources were T cells, B-cell-depleted T cells, or PBMCs; the material itself was cDNA or gDNA.

In germline, CDR1 is SGHRS, CDR2 YFSETQ. The length of the CDR3 is 14 residues. V shed 5 bases and J 8 bases; nucleotides not matched to a gene: 4. TCRdb's copy holds only in-frame clones and misses some; the assay was immunoSEQ multiplex PCR. This table has tens of thousands of clones, roughly 83% appearing once. The V and J genes are TRBV5-1 and TRBJ1-6, with 10 bases that match TRBD1. The TCR originated in an elderly man with acute or convalescent COVID-19. Material: peripheral blood. The chain's CDR3 is CASRTGTGDSPLHF. For the CDR3, the DNA is TGCGCCAGCAGGACCGGGACAGGGGATTCACCCCTCCACTTT.